This T cell receptor beta chain derives from a study of T cells in Graves' hyperthyroidism and ophthalmopathy. From RNA transcripts, TCR beta CDR3 regions were amplified. An initial round of RT-PCR targeting the TCR CDR3 relied on the HTBI primer set. TCRdb fed the multiplex PCR reads into MiXCR, producing one record per CDR3 protein. The sample includes about 350,000 distinct CDR3 sequences, about a fifth of them seen just once. This clonotype was counted many times. Trimming shortened V by 3 bases and J by 6 bases, and 8 bases separated the two germline ends. The CDR3 length is 12 residues. The germline V gene encodes CDR1 SEHNR and CDR2 FQNEAQ (reference sequence).

The sequenced material came from blood. The receptor's source is a woman younger than 35 with Graves' hyperthyroidism. V gene TRBV7-9 combines with J gene TRBJ2-5; no clear D gene. The DNA of the CDR3 is TGTGCCAGCAGCTTGATGGGCCAGACCCAGTACTTC. Its protein product is CASSLMGQTQYF.